The present T cell receptor beta chain was sequenced within a study of tumor and adjacent non-tumor tissue in lung cancer. Study context: Patients comprised approximately eleven adenocarcinoma, a couple of squamous cell carcinoma and 1 small cell lung cancer.

The CDR3 runs to 14 residues. Overall study findings and caveats: Compared with tumor, normal lung showed significantly lower TCR diversity.

A remark on this clonotype: What it binds is unknown. A read error may produce the germline difference seen at one junction end.

This sample's RNA came from whole unsorted tissue. The normal lung tissue was taken more than 3 cm from the tumor edge. Newly diagnosed lung cancer patients had thoracic surgery in China, August–late 2014, without prior chemotherapy. Three rounds of nested PCR, following a modified ARM-PCR protocol, produced the TCRbeta library. MiXCR, run by TCRdb on the multiplex PCR reads, gives a single entry per CDR3 protein. The sample shows approximately 100,000 distinct CDR3 sequences, roughly two thirds of them seen only once. The source material was distant non-tumor lung tissue. This clonotype was obtained from a man aged 55 to 70 with non-small cell lung cancer. V gene TRBV12-3 or TRBV12-4 combines with J gene TRBJ2-5; D might be TRBD1 (5 bases). The CDR3 DNA reads as TGTGCGAGCAGCCAGGGTATGGAACAAGAGACCCAGTACTTC. Residues: CASSQGMEQETQYF.